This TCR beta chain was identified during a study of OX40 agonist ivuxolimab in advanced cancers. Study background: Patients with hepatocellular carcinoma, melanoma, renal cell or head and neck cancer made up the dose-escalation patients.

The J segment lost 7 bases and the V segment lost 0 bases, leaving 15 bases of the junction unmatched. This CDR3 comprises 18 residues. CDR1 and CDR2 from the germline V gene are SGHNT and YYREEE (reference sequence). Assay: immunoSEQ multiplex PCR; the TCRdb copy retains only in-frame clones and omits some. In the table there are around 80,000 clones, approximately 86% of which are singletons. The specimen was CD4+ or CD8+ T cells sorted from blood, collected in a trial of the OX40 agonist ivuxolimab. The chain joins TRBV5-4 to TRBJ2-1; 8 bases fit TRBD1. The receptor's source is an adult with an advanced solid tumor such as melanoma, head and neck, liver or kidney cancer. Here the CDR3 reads CASSLAPTGGGQLNEQFF. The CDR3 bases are TGTGCCAGCAGCTTGGCCCCAACAGGGGGAGGTCAGTTAAATGAGCAGTTCTTC.